Reported below is one T cell receptor (beta chain). The entry originates in a study of blood T cell repertoires in COVID-19. The overall study: Some COVID-19 samples were acute and others convalescent; all came from the United States, Italy and Spain. In each case, the material was cDNA or gDNA derived from T cells, B-cell-depleted T cells, or PBMCs.

CDR1 MRHNA and CDR2 SNTAGT come from the germline V gene. There are 12 residues in the CDR3. Clones were sequenced by immunoSEQ multiplex PCR, and TCRdb holds only the in-frame ones, with some missing. The table includes some 70,000 clones, 79% detected once. The origin of this receptor is a woman in her forties or fifties with acute or convalescent COVID-19. V and J are TRBV6-4 and TRBJ1-1, with TRBD1 as a possible D gene (5 bases). The source material was peripheral blood. The CDR3 region is CAPGAGDTEAFF. The CDR3 DNA follows: TGTGCACCTGGGGCGGGGGACACTGAAGCTTTCTTT.